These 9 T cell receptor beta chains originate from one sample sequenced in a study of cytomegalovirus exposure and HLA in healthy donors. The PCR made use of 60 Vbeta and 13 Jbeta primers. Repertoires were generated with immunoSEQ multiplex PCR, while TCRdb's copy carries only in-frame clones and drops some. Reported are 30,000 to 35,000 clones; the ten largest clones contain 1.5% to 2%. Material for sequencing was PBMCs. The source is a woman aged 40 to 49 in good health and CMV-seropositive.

In nucleotides, the CDR3 is TGTGCTAGTGGTCTATCTAGCGGGAGGGCCCAGAACACCGGGGAGCTGTTTTTT. This gives the protein CASGLSSGRAQNTGELFF. The V gene is TRBV12-5, the J gene TRBJ2-2; 12 bases line up with TRBD2. V lost 5 bases to trimming and J lost 1 base; unmatched junction nucleotides: 8. Germline loops: CDR1 LGHNT, CDR2 FRNRAP. The CDR3 spans 18 residues.

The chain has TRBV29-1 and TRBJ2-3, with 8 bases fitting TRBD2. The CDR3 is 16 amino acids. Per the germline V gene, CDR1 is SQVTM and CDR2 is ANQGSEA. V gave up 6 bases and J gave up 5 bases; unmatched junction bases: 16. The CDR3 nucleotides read TGCAGCGTGGAACCGGGACTAGAGGTATGGAAAGATACGCAGTATTTT. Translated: CSVEPGLEVWKDTQYF.

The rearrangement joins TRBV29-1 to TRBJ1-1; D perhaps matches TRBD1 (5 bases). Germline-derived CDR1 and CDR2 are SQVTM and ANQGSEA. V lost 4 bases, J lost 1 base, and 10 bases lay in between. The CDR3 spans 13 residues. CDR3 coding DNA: TGCAGCGTTGTGGGCAGGGAGAACACTGAAGCTTTCTTT. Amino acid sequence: CSVVGRENTEAFF.

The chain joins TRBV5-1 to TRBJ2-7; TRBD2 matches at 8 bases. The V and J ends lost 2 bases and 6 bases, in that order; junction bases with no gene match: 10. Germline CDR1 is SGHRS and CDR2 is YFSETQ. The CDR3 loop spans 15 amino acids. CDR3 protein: CASSFTTGGGREQYF. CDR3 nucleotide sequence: TGCGCCAGCAGCTTTACTACGGGGGGGGGCCGCGAGCAGTACTTC. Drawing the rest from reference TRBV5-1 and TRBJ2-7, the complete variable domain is KAGVTQTPRYLIKTRGQQVTLSCSPISGHRSVSWYQQTPGQGLQFLFEYFSETQRNKGNFPGRFSGRQFSNSRSEMNVSTLELGDSALYLCASSFTTGGGREQYFGPGTRLTVT.

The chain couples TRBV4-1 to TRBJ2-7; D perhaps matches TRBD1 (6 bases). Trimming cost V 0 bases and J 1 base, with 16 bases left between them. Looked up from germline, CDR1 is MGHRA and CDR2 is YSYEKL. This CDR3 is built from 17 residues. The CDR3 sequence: CASSQETGSQRSYEQYF. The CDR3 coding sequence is TGCGCCAGCAGCCAAGAGACAGGTTCCCAGCGGTCCTACGAGCAGTACTTC.

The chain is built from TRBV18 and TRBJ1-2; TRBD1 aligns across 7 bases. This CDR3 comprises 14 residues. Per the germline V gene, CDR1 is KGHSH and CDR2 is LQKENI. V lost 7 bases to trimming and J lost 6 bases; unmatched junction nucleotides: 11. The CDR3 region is CASYKSGGSDGYTF. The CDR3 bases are TGTGCCAGCTACAAATCAGGGGGGAGCGATGGCTACACCTTC.

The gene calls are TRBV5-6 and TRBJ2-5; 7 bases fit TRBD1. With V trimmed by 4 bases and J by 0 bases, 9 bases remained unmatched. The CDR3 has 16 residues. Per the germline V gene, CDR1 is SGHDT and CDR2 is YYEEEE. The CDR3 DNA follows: TGTGCCAGCAGCAAAGCCTGGGACAGCTACCAAGAGACCCAGTACTTC. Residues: CASSKAWDSYQETQYF.

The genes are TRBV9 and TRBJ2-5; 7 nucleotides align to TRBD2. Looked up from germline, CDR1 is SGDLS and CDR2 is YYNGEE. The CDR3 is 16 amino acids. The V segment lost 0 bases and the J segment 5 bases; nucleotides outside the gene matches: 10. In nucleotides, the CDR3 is TGTGCCAGCAGCGTAGACCCCGCGGGAGCGGGCGAGACCCAGTACTTC. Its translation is CASSVDPAGAGETQYF.

CDR3 region: CASSPFNGLNTEAFF. CDR3 DNA sequence: TGTGCCAGCAGCCCCTTCAATGGGCTGAACACTGAAGCTTTCTTT. This sequence joins TRBV9 and TRBJ1-1, with D unclear. V was shortened by 4 bases and J by 0 bases, with 13 bases between the two germline ends. CDR3 length equals 15 residues. Germline V CDR1 and CDR2: SGDLS, YYNGEE.